Each of the 2 T cell receptor beta chains below was sequenced from the same sample in a study of blood T cell repertoires in COVID-19. Some clones are missing from TCRdb's copy, which holds only in-frame ones; the method was immunoSEQ multiplex PCR. This sample carries under 300,000 clones, 70% to 90% of them seen once, and the ten largest clones take under 7%. Sequencing was performed on PBMCs or T cells enriched from blood (not recorded which). These receptors all stem from a woman between 45 and 65 years old who had been exposed to COVID-19.

The CDR3 nucleotides are TGTGCCAGCTCACCCGACAGGGGAGAGGATGGCTACACCTTC. It encodes CASSPDRGEDGYTF. This chain links TRBV18 with TRBJ1-2; TRBD1 aligns across 8 bases. The CDR3 covers 14 residues. Germline CDR1 and CDR2: KGHSH and LQKENI. V was pared by 3 bases and J by 6 bases, with 6 bases of the junction left unmatched.

The chain uses TRBV7-2 and TRBJ2-2; the D gene is possibly TRBD1 (5 bases). CDR3 size: 14 residues. From germline, CDR1 is SGHTA and CDR2 FQGNSA. V was shortened by 5 bases and J by 4 bases, with 11 bases between the two germline ends. CDR3 DNA sequence: TGTGCCAGCAGCCAACTCCAGGGCACCGGGGAGCTGTTTTTT. Translation: CASSQLQGTGELFF. Together with reference TRBV7-2 and TRBJ2-2, the CDR3 gives the full variable domain: GAGVSQSPSNKVTEKGKDVELRCDPISGHTALYWYRQSLGQGLEFLIYFQGNSAPDKSGLPSDRFSAERTGGSVSTLTIQRTQQEDSAVYLCASSQLQGTGELFFGEGSRLTVL.